This T cell receptor beta chain was observed in a study of blood T cell repertoires in COVID-19 (dated by TCRdb to about 2020). Describing the broader study: The collaborator samples originated in the United States, Italy and Spain and spanned the acute and convalescent phases of COVID-19. The samples were drawn from two sources: the first 160 participants of the ongoing ImmuneRACE study, and some 1,300 subjects contributed by 6 global collaborators. Deeply sampled blood TCRbeta repertoires from subjects exposed to, actively infected with, or recovered from COVID-19 were included in the dataset. The sample metadata nearly always contained a de-identified subject ID, COVID-19 status, age in years and sex. The material from the prospective study consisted of cDNA or gDNA derived from T cells, B-cell-depleted T cells, or PBMCs. The repertoires were released in a freely available public database meant as a resource for research on the immune response to SARS-CoV-2. Where available, HLA class I and class II types were taken from metadata supplied by the sample provider and were not determined by assay-based typing.

TCRbeta CDR3 regions were amplified from genomic DNA using the immunoSEQ Assay, a bias-controlled multiplex PCR. In the original analysis: The number of nucleated cells in each sample was estimated from the amplification of reference gene primers within the assay. To quantify the absolute abundance of each unique TCRbeta CDR3 rearrangement, sequence reads were collapsed and filtered. For each sample, productive Simpson clonality was calculated as the square root of Simpson's diversity index across productive rearrangements. Entries here come from immuneACCESS through TCRdb and include only in-frame sequences with V and J called. Some clones fail to appear in such tables; in the studies checked, an unresolved V gene covers under half of the shortfall, and the cause of the remainder is unknown. The DNA gave D and trimming, while V, J and clone size come from that table. The sample records approximately 200,000 clones, approximately 86% of which are singletons. The biggest ten clones account for about 1.1% of the sample.

About this clone: Its antigen is not yet known. No clone much larger than this one lies a single base away; base qualities are absent.

Collaborating institutions collected whole blood in K2EDTA tubes following their own protocols. For TCRbeta analysis, collaborators shipped samples as frozen whole blood, isolated PBMCs, or DNA extracted from either of those sample types. Study-level results and caveats: The amount of clinical and demographic metadata varied by source and participant and was provided uncurated.

The sample taken for sequencing was peripheral blood. This receptor was identified in a man aged 30 to 45 with acute or convalescent COVID-19.

Here the CDR3 is given as CASSFEGLAGTQYF. The bases are TGTGCCAGCAGCTTTGAAGGGTTAGCGGGGACCCAGTACTTC. Recombination joined TRBV5-5 with TRBJ2-5, with 7 bases matching TRBD2. The germline V gene (reference sequence) provides CDR1 SGHKS and CDR2 YYEKEE. The germline V end is reduced by 2 bases and the J end by 7 bases; junction bases left unmatched: 8. The CDR3 holds 14 amino acids from the cysteine to the phenylalanine. The DNA shown is the 42-base CDR3, in frame from base 1.